The present TCR beta chain was sequenced within a study of tumor-infiltrating lymphocytes in localized non-small cell lung cancer. Study as a whole: Patients included smokers and never-smokers with various histologies, some sampled after neoadjuvant chemotherapy. Whole-study results and caveats: Tumor T-cell fraction from TCR sequencing was not associated with recurrence-free survival (p = 0.61). TCRbeta sequencing showed higher T cell infiltration in tumors than uninvolved lung.

About this clone: The antigen remains unidentified.

Trimming removed 0 bases at V and 2 bases at J, with 6 bases between. This CDR3 is 14 amino acids long. The germline gives CDR1 LGHNA, CDR2 YSLEER. The method was immunoSEQ multiplex PCR; TCRdb's version includes in-frame clones alone and lacks a portion of them. This table holds 15,000 to 20,000 clones, roughly 40% found once. This clonotype was sampled from a human donor with non-small cell lung cancer. The V and J genes are TRBV4-3 and TRBJ2-3; no clear D gene. The sequencing input was lung tumor tissue. The chain's CDR3 is CASSQERPTDTQYF. CDR3 DNA: TGCGCCAGCAGCCAAGAGAGACCCACAGATACGCAGTATTTT.